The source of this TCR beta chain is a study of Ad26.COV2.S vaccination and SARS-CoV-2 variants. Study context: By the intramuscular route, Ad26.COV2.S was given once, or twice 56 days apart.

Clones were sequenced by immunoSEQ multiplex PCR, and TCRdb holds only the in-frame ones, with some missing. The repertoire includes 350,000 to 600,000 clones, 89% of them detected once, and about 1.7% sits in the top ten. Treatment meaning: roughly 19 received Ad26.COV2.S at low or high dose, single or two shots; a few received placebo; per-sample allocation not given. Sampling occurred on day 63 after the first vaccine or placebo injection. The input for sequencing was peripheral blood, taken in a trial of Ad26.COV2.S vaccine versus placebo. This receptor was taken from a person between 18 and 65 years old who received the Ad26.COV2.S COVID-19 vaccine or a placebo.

The CDR3 nucleotides are TGTGCCAGCAGCCAAGCTGGTCCGGGACGAGGCTACACCTTC. Translation: CASSQAGPGRGYTF. The chain employs TRBV14 and TRBJ1-2, with D maybe TRBD1 (5 bases). Germline lookup yields CDR1 SGHDN and CDR2 FVKESK. The V gene lost 1 base and the J gene lost 8 bases, with 14 bases spanning the gap. This CDR3 is built from 14 residues.